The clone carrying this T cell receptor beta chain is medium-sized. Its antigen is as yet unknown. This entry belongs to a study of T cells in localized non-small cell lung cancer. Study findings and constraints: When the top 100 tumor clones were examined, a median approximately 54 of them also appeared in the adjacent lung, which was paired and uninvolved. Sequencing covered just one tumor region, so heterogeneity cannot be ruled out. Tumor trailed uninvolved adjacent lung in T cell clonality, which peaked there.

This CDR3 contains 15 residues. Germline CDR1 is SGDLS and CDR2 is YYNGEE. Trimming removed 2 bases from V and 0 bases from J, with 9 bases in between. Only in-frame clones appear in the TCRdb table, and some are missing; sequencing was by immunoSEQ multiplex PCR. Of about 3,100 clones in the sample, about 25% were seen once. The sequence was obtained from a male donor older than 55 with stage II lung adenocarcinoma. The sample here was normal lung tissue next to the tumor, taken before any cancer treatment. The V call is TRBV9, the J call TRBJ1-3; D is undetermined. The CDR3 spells CASSVSGSSGNTIYF. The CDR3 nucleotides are TGTGCCAGCAGCGTCTCGGGCAGCTCTGGAAACACCATATATTTT.